The 11 T cell receptor beta chains given below trace back to one sample, sequenced in a study of cytomegalovirus exposure and HLA in healthy donors. Researchers ran the PCR with 60 Vbeta and 13 Jbeta primers. Here immunoSEQ multiplex PCR was the method, and the copy in TCRdb shows in-frame clones only, minus some. The sample records over 200,000 clones, more than 75% being singletons. The sample consisted of PBMCs. Receptors were obtained from a human donor in good health.

The V and J genes are TRBV10-3 and TRBJ1-1, with a possible D match to TRBD1 (6 bases). CDR3 length equals 13 residues. Germline CDR1 is ENHRY and CDR2 is SYGVKD. The V end lost 6 bases, the J end lost 8 bases, and 16 bases lay between the germline ends. DNA of the CDR3: TGTGCCATCAGCCCAGGACAGACACTGGAAGCTTTCTTT. This encodes CAISPGQTLEAFF.

This clone was recorded once. The chain combines TRBV9 with TRBJ2-3; 8 positions match TRBD2. This CDR3 is 16 amino acids long. Germline CDR1 and CDR2: SGDLS and YYNGEE. Germline trimming cut 2 bases from V and 0 bases from J; bases unmatched to any gene: 5. The CDR3 DNA sequence: TGTGCCAGCAGCGTCAGCCTAGCGGGTAGCACAGATACGCAGTATTTT. Translating gives CASSVSLAGSTDTQYF.

This sequence joins TRBV9 and TRBJ2-7, with 7 bases that match TRBD2. Trimming took 2 bases from V and 6 from J; bases not matched to a gene: 17. In germline, CDR1 is SGDLS, CDR2 YYNGEE. This CDR3 is 17 amino acids long. For the CDR3, the DNA is TGTGCCAGCAGCGTCCCCCTCGGAGGGGAGGGCCTCTCCGAGCAGTACTTC. It yields the protein CASSVPLGGEGLSEQYF. The variable domain in full, with the rest retrieved from reference TRBV9 and TRBJ2-7, is DSGVTQTPKHLITATGQRVTLRCSPRSGDLSVYWYQQSLDQGLQFLIQYYNGEERAKGNILERFSAQQFPDLHSELNLSSLELGDSALYFCASSVPLGGEGLSEQYFGPGTRLTVT.

This chain connects TRBV11-2 to TRBJ2-1; the D gene is possibly TRBD1 (6 bases). There are 16 residues in the CDR3. V dropped 2 bases and J dropped 0 bases, with 11 bases sitting between them. Germline loops: CDR1 SGHAT, CDR2 FQNNGV. CDR3 protein: CASSLQGWTSYNEQFF. CDR3 nucleotide sequence: TGTGCCAGCAGCTTACAGGGGTGGACCTCCTACAATGAGCAGTTCTTC.

The chain uses TRBV9 and TRBJ2-3; 14 positions agree with TRBD2. The trim removed 0 bases at V and 2 bases at J, leaving 17 bases unmatched. The CDR3 runs to 22 residues. Germline V CDR1 and CDR2: SGDLS, YYNGEE. The CDR3 loop is CASSVAYRGQGTSGRITDTQYF. The CDR3 DNA follows: TGTGCCAGCAGCGTAGCTTATCGGGGACAGGGGACTAGCGGGAGAATCACAGATACGCAGTATTTT.

V usage is TRBV12-5 and J usage is TRBJ1-5; no reliable D call. This CDR3 has 14 residues. V was clipped by 2 bases and J by 7 bases, with 12 bases between them. Germline V gene data show CDR1 as LGHNT and CDR2 as FRNRAP. The DNA for the CDR3 is TGTGCTAGTGGTTTGCTCGGGTCCAACCAGCCCCAGCATTTT. This translates into CASGLLGSNQPQHF.

J is TRBJ1-1 and V is TRBV5-1; the D is unclear. This CDR3 has 14 amino acids. The germline V gene encodes CDR1 SGHRS and CDR2 YFSETQ. V lost 0 bases to trimming and J lost 1 base, with 7 bases between them. CDR3 coding DNA: TGCGCCAGCAGCTTGGCCGGGTCGAACACTGAAGCTTTCTTT. It encodes CASSLAGSNTEAFF. The full variable domain, rest sourced from reference TRBV5-1 and TRBJ1-1, is KAGVTQTPRYLIKTRGQQVTLSCSPISGHRSVSWYQQTPGQGLQFLFEYFSETQRNKGNFPGRFSGRQFSNSRSEMNVSTLELGDSALYLCASSLAGSNTEAFFGQGTRLTVV.

In the case of this clone: Germline and junction disagree at one end, which may indicate a read error. The rearrangement uses TRBV4-1 and TRBJ2-3; 7 positions match TRBD1. The germline gives CDR1 MGHRA, CDR2 YSYEKL. This CDR3 comprises 14 residues. CDR3 sequence reads: CASREQGKTGTQYF. DNA for the CDR3: TGCGCCAGCAGGGAACAGGGGAAGACAGGTACGCAGTATTTT.

The chain employs TRBV9 and TRBJ2-1; D is ambiguous. The CDR3 spans 14 residues. Germline CDR1 is SGDLS and CDR2 is YYNGEE. V lost 0 bases to trimming and J lost 9 bases, with 13 bases between them. For the CDR3, the DNA is TGTGCCAGCAGCGTAGCATCGACAAATACTGAGCAGTTCTTC. Its translation: CASSVASTNTEQFF.

V is TRBV7-9 and J is TRBJ2-7; 12 bases fit TRBD2. In germline, CDR1 is SEHNR, CDR2 FQNEAQ (reference sequence). V trimming: 3 bases; J trimming: 6 bases; junction bases outside the gene matches: 6. The CDR3 sequence is 15 residues long. This CDR3 reads CASSFSSGRASEQYF. Written as DNA, the CDR3 is TGTGCCAGCAGCTTTTCTAGCGGGAGGGCCAGCGAGCAGTACTTC.

V and J are TRBV19 and TRBJ2-2; TRBD1 matches at 8 bases. CDR1 and CDR2 (germline): LNHDA, SQIVND (reference sequence). The CDR3 totals 15 residues. V was pared by 4 bases and J by 1 base, with 2 bases of the junction left unmatched. DNA of the CDR3: TGTGCCAGTAGTAACGACAGGGGGAACACCGGGGAGCTGTTTTTT. This encodes CASSNDRGNTGELFF.